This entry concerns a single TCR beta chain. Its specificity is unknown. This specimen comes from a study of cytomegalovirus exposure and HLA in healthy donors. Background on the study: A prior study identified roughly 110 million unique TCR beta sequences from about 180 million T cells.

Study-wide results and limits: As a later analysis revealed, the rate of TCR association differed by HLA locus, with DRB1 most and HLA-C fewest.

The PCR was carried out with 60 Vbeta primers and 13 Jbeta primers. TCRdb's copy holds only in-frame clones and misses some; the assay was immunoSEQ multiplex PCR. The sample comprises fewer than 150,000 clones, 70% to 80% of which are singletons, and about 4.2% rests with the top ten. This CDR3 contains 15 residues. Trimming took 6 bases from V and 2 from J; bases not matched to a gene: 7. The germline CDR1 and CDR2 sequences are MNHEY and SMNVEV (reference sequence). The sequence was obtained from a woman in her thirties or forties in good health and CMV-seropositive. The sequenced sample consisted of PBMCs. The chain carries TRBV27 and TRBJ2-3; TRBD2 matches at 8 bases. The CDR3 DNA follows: TGTGCCAGCAGCCCGGGAGGGGAACTCACAGATACGCAGTATTTT. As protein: CASSPGGELTDTQYF.